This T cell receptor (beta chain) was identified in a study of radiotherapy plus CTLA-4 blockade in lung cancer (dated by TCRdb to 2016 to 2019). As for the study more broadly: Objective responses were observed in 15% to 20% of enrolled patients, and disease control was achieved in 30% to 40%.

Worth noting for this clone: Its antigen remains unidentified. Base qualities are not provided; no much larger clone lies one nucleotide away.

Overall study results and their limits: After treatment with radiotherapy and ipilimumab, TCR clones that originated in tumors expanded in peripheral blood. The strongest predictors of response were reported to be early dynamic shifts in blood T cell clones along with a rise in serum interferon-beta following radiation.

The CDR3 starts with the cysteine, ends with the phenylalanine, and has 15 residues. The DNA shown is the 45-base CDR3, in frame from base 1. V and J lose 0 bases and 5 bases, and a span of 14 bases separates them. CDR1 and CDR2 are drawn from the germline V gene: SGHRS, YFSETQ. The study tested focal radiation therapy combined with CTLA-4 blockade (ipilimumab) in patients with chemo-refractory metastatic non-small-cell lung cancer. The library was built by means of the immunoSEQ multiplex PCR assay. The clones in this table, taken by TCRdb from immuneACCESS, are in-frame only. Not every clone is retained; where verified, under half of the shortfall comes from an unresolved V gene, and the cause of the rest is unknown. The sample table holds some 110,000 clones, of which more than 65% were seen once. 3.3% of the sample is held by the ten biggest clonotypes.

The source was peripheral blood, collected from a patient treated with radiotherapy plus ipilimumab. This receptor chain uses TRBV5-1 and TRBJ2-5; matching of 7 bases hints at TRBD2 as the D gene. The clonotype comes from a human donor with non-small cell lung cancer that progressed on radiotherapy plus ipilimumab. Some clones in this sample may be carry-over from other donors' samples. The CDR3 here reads CASSLGGGADETQYF. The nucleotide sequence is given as TGCGCCAGCAGCTTGGGTGGGGGGGCCGATGAGACCCAGTACTTC.